The clone carrying this T cell receptor (beta chain) was seen many times. Its target is not known. This sample is drawn from a study of T cells in Graves' hyperthyroidism and ophthalmopathy. Every diagnosis used clinical symptoms, serum thyroxine and TRAb, thyroid ultrasound and orbital computed tomography. Study-level results: Stable hyperthyroidism and ophthalmopathy were separated using 13 V-J signatures.

The TCR beta CDR3 regions underwent amplification using RNA transcripts as the source. When the TCR CDR3 underwent first-round RT-PCR, the HTBI primer set was used. TCRdb redid the calling of the multiplex PCR reads with MiXCR, one entry per CDR3 protein. The sample has fewer than 550,000 distinct CDR3 sequences, more than 15% seen once. Per the germline V gene, CDR1 is SGHTA and CDR2 is FQGNSA. The CDR3 is 15 residues long. V trimming: 1 base; J trimming: 2 bases; junction bases outside the gene matches: 3. The sequence was obtained from a young woman with Graves' hyperthyroidism. The J gene is TRBJ1-1, the V gene TRBV7-2; 8 bases line up with TRBD1. Sample: blood. The CDR3 protein is CASSLGGTGNTEAFF. The DNA for the CDR3 is TGTGCCAGCAGCTTAGGGGGGACAGGAAACACTGAAGCTTTCTTT.